Listed below are T cell receptor beta chains from one sample, sequenced in a study of blood T cell repertoires in COVID-19. Sequencing was performed with immunoSEQ multiplex PCR; in TCRdb, only in-frame clones are kept and a portion is missing. Of about 180,000 clones listed, roughly 78% are singletons. Sequencing input: peripheral blood. The receptors here all came from an older man with active or convalescent COVID-19. Both conserved end residues are part of each CDR3. A D gene is named only where the DNA matches it firmly. For some rows the clone size is stated as once, few or many, or as a class when expanded; others skip it.

clone_size	v_call	d_call	j_call	cdr3_aa	cdr3_nt
NA	TRBV6-5	NA	TRBJ2-7	CASSQGPSYEQYF	TGTGCCAGCAGCCAGGGTCCCTCCTACGAGCAGTACTTC
NA	TRBV27	TRBD2	TRBJ2-2	CASSLHGLAGLPRPGELFF	TGTGCCAGCAGTTTACACGGACTAGCAGGGTTACCACGCCCCGGGGAGCTGTTTTTT
NA	TRBV6-5	TRBD2	TRBJ2-5	CASSPGLAGQETQYF	TGTGCCAGCAGTCCGGGACTAGCGGGCCAAGAGACCCAGTACTTC
few	TRBV5-8	TRBD1	TRBJ1-2	CASSQPGQGVGYGYTF	TGTGCCAGCAGCCAACCGGGACAGGGGGTCGGCTATGGCTACACCTTC
NA	TRBV25-1	NA	TRBJ1-1	CASTEEGQAGAFF	TGTGCCAGCACCGAAGAGGGTCAGGCTGGTGCTTTCTTT
NA	TRBV13	NA	TRBJ2-5	CASSLRQAGTQYF	TGTGCCAGCAGCTTGCGACAGGCGGGGACCCAGTACTTC
NA	TRBV3-1/TRBV3-2	TRBD2	TRBJ2-2	CASSQEALAVRTGELFF	TGTGCCAGCAGCCAAGAGGCCCTAGCGGTCCGGACCGGGGAGCTGTTTTTT
NA	TRBV6-5	NA	TRBJ2-1	CASRPGLPYNEQFF	TGTGCCAGCAGACCGGGACTTCCTTACAATGAGCAGTTCTTC
NA	TRBV7-6	TRBD1	TRBJ1-5	CASSIRQGLNQPQHF	TGTGCCAGCAGCATCAGACAGGGCTTGAATCAGCCCCAGCATTTT
NA	TRBV11-2	NA	TRBJ2-7	CASSLSPRDEQYF	TGTGCCAGCAGCTTATCTCCCAGGGACGAGCAGTACTTC
NA	TRBV2	TRBD2	TRBJ2-2	CASSPSSGGPPGELFF	TGTGCCAGCAGTCCTAGCAGCGGGGGGCCCCCTGGGGAGCTGTTTTTT
few	TRBV24-1	NA	TRBJ1-6	CATSLRVREPNSPLHF	TGTGCCACCAGTCTCAGGGTGAGAGAACCTAATTCACCCCTCCACTTT
NA	TRBV6-5	NA	TRBJ1-6	CASSYSDSPYNSPLHF	TGTGCCAGCAGTTACTCGGACAGTCCCTATAATTCACCCCTCCACTTT
NA	TRBV6-5	TRBD1	TRBJ1-4	CASSPGTGIAEKLFF	TGTGCCAGCAGCCCCGGGACAGGGATTGCTGAAAAACTGTTTTTT
NA	TRBV5-4	NA	TRBJ1-1	CASSLGRAVDTEAFF	TGTGCCAGCAGCTTGGGCAGGGCCGTCGACACTGAAGCTTTCTTT
NA	TRBV5-4	NA	TRBJ1-4	CASSFWGTNEKLFF	TGTGCCAGCAGCTTCTGGGGCACTAATGAAAAACTGTTTTTT
NA	TRBV10-1	NA	TRBJ2-5	CASSDHAGIQETQYF	TGCGCCAGCAGTGACCACGCAGGGATACAAGAGACCCAGTACTTC
NA	TRBV6-5	NA	TRBJ2-3	CASSYVLDTDTQYF	TGTGCCAGCAGTTACGTCCTAGACACAGATACGCAGTATTTT
NA	TRBV27	NA	TRBJ1-6	CASSEVDNSPLHF	TGTGCCAGCAGCGAAGTAGATAATTCACCCCTCCACTTT
NA	TRBV5-5	NA	TRBJ2-5	CASSSRGWQRIQETQYF	TGTGCCAGCAGTTCCCGAGGTTGGCAGAGGATTCAAGAGACCCAGTACTTC
NA	TRBV2	NA	TRBJ2-7	CASSPTSRQIYEQYF	TGTGCCAGCAGCCCAACTTCCAGACAGATCTACGAGCAGTACTTC
NA	TRBV2	NA	TRBJ2-6	CASKTGMAGANVLTF	TGTGCCAGCAAAACAGGGATGGCTGGGGCCAACGTCCTGACTTTC
NA	TRBV30	NA	TRBJ1-2	CAWTTPGGSHYGYTF	TGTGCCTGGACCACACCGGGGGGCAGCCACTATGGCTACACCTTC
NA	TRBV2	NA	TRBJ2-3	CASRIGVQYF	TGTGCCAGCAGAATAGGGGTGCAGTATTTT
NA	TRBV4-2	NA	TRBJ2-3	CASSQDLQATDTQYF	TGTGCCAGCAGCCAAGACCTGCAGGCAACAGATACGCAGTATTTT
once	TRBV10-1	TRBD2	TRBJ2-3	CASSESRASGDLSDTQYF	TGCGCCAGCAGTGAGTCGAGGGCTAGCGGGGATCTTAGCGATACGCAGTATTTT
NA	TRBV14	NA	TRBJ2-7	CASSQDRGDRGLYEQYF	TGTGCCAGCAGCCAAGATCGTGGAGACCGAGGACTCTACGAGCAGTACTTC
NA	TRBV15	NA	TRBJ1-1	CATARERTEAFF	TGTGCCACCGCAAGGGAGCGGACTGAAGCTTTCTTT
few	TRBV2	TRBD2	TRBJ2-3	CASSEPGLAGVTDTQYF	TGTGCCAGCAGTGAACCGGGACTAGCGGGGGTCACAGATACGCAGTATTTT
few	TRBV6-5	TRBD1	TRBJ2-7	CASSPDRESYEQYF	TGTGCCAGCAGCCCCGACAGGGAGTCCTACGAGCAGTACTTC
few	TRBV5-1	TRBD2	TRBJ2-7	CASSSGLAGDEQYF	TGCGCCAGCAGCTCGGGACTAGCGGGCGACGAGCAGTACTTC
NA	TRBV6-5	NA	TRBJ1-1	CASIIPGTEAFF	TGTGCCAGCATTATCCCGGGCACTGAAGCTTTCTTT
NA	TRBV16	TRBD1	TRBJ1-2	CASTLDRGGYGYTF	TGTGCCAGCACCCTGGACAGGGGAGGCTATGGCTACACCTTC
NA	TRBV7-2	TRBD2	TRBJ2-1	CASIGREVYNEQFF	TGTGCCAGCATAGGGCGGGAGGTTTACAATGAGCAGTTCTTC
NA	TRBV18	TRBD1	TRBJ1-1	CASSRDRENTEAFF	TGTGCCAGCTCACGAGACAGGGAGAACACTGAAGCTTTCTTT
NA	TRBV2	NA	TRBJ2-4	CASSRGGGPGDIQYF	TGTGCCAGCAGCCGGGGTGGTGGGCCGGGGGACATTCAGTACTTC
NA	TRBV5-1	NA	TRBJ2-1	CASSLGLVPSSYNEQFF	TGCGCCAGCAGCTTGGGCCTAGTCCCCAGCTCCTACAATGAGCAGTTCTTC
NA	TRBV5-1	NA	TRBJ1-1	CASSWTENTEAFF	TGCGCCAGCAGCTGGACAGAAAACACTGAAGCTTTCTTT
NA	TRBV2	TRBD1	TRBJ1-4	CASSVGTGNVVEKLFF	TGTGCCAGCAGCGTCGGGACAGGGAACGTGGTTGAAAAACTGTTTTTT
NA	TRBV6-5	NA	TRBJ2-7	CASRVAGYPYEQYF	TGTGCCAGCAGGGTGGCAGGCTACCCCTACGAGCAGTACTTC
NA	TRBV5-1	NA	TRBJ2-5	CASSRDWEETQYF	TGCGCCAGCAGCCGGGATTGGGAAGAGACCCAGTACTTC
many	TRBV4-2	NA	TRBJ1-3	CASSQDRSGNTIYF	TGTGCCAGCAGCCAAGACAGGTCCGGAAACACCATATATTTT
few	TRBV11-2	NA	TRBJ2-2	CASSLGALYTGELFF	TGTGCCAGCAGCTTAGGGGCGCTTTACACCGGGGAGCTGTTTTTT
once	TRBV7-2	NA	TRBJ1-6	CASSFSDSRSPLHF	TGTGCCAGCAGCTTCTCAGATTCTCGTTCACCCCTCCACTTT
NA	TRBV5-6	NA	TRBJ2-1	CASSLLVVSYNEQFF	TGTGCCAGCAGCTTGTTAGTTGTCTCTTACAATGAGCAGTTCTTC
NA	TRBV10-1	TRBD1	TRBJ1-5	CAALGGGQGAGNQPQHF	TGCGCCGCCCTTGGGGGGGGACAGGGTGCGGGCAATCAGCCCCAGCATTTT
few	TRBV11-2	NA	TRBJ2-7	CASSFGGNYYEQYF	TGTGCCAGCAGCTTCGGCGGGAATTACTACGAGCAGTACTTC
NA	TRBV7-2	NA	TRBJ2-5	CASSYRTETQYF	TGTGCCAGCAGCTACAGGACGGAGACCCAGTACTTC
medium-sized	TRBV9	NA	TRBJ1-1	CASSFKPGTEAFF	TGTGCCAGCAGTTTTAAGCCGGGCACTGAAGCTTTCTTT
few	TRBV6-6	TRBD1	TRBJ1-2	CASSYSGQTIYGYTF	TGTGCCAGCAGTTACTCGGGACAGACGATCTATGGCTACACCTTC
NA	TRBV7-2	NA	TRBJ1-2	CASSLGAPRAYGYTF	TGTGCCAGCAGCTTAGGGGCACCGCGAGCCTATGGCTACACCTTC
NA	TRBV5-4	TRBD1	TRBJ2-7	CASSLAGGTGTYEQYF	TGTGCCAGCAGCTTGGCCGGGGGGACAGGGACCTACGAGCAGTACTTC